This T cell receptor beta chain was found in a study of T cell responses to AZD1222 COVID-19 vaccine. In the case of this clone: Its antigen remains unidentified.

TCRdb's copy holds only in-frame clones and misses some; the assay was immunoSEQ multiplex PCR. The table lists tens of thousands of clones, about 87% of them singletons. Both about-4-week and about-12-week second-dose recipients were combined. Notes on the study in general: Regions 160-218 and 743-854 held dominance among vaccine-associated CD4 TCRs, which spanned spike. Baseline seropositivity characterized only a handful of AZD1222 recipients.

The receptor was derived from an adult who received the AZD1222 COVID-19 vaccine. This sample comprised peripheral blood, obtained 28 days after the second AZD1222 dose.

The DNA of the CDR3 is TGTGCCAGCAGCTTAGCTCTCTCCGGGAAAGCTAACTATGGCTACACCTTC. Translated: CASSLALSGKANYGYTF. The gene calls are TRBV7-9 and TRBJ1-2; the D is unclear. The V gene's germline CDR1 is SEHNR and CDR2 FQNEAQ (reference sequence). The CDR3 is 17 amino acids. The V and J ends lost 0 bases and 0 bases respectively, with 14 bases between them.